The 24 T cell receptor beta chains reported below all come from one sample, sequenced in a study of T cells in Graves' hyperthyroidism and ophthalmopathy. It was RNA transcripts that yielded the amplified TCR beta CDR3 regions. The HTBI primer set was used in a first-round RT-PCR of the TCR CDR3. MiXCR, applied by TCRdb to the multiplex PCR reads, yields one record per CDR3 protein. The repertoire includes about 250,000 distinct CDR3 sequences, roughly a quarter of them detected once, and roughly 40% sits in the top ten. The sequenced sample was blood. These receptor sequences come from a woman in her thirties or forties with Graves' ophthalmopathy.

The table lists this clonotype with many counts. The J gene is TRBJ1-2, the V gene TRBV28; tentatively, D is TRBD1 (5 bases). Germline values: CDR1 MDHEN, CDR2 SYDVKM. The CDR3 totals 13 residues. Trimming took 3 bases from V and 5 from J, leaving 10 bases between them. The CDR3 DNA reads TGTGCCAGCAGTTTTGGGGGAGGGTATGGCTACACCTTC. It translates to CASSFGGGYGYTF.

The chain carries TRBV24-1 and TRBJ2-7, with D possibly TRBD1 on 6 matching bases. The germline gives CDR1 KGHDR, CDR2 SFDVKD. The CDR3 consists of 14 residues. Trimming took off 3 bases at V and 7 bases at J, with 15 bases between the two ends. The CDR3 region is CATSDERGSREQYF. The CDR3 region has the DNA TGTGCCACCAGTGATGAGAGGGGGTCTAGGGAGCAGTACTTC.

Ten or more counts support this clonotype. The rearrangement links TRBV7-8 to TRBJ1-1; 8 nucleotides agree with TRBD1. The ends lost 5 bases at V and 4 bases at J; junction bases unmatched: 6. The length of the CDR3 is 14 residues. CDR1 and CDR2 from the germline V gene are SGHVS and FQNEAQ. The CDR3 coding sequence is TGTGCCAGCAGCCCTCAGGGGGCTAGCACTGAAGCTTTCTTT. This sequence encodes CASSPQGASTEAFF.

This clonotype was counted ten times or more. The V gene is TRBV28, the J gene TRBJ2-7; 7 nucleotides align to TRBD2. Germline V lookup: CDR1 MDHEN, CDR2 SYDVKM. This CDR3 is 15 amino acids long. V gave up 3 bases and J gave up 0 bases; unmatched junction bases: 5. The CDR3 region is CASSLVGGASYEQYF. The CDR3 coding sequence is TGTGCCAGCAGTTTGGTGGGAGGGGCCTCCTACGAGCAGTACTTC.

This clonotype was recorded many times. The gene calls are TRBV9 and TRBJ2-2; maybe TRBD2 (7 bases). The CDR3 is 16 amino acids. Germline CDR1 SGDLS, CDR2 YYNGEE. The germline V and J ends were trimmed by 5 bases and 2 bases, with 16 bases remaining between them. The CDR3 loop reads CASSPAPGGNTGELFF. DNA for the CDR3: TGTGCCAGCAGTCCCGCCCCGGGGGGCAACACCGGGGAGCTGTTTTTT.

The table lists this clonotype with many counts. This chain links TRBV28 with TRBJ1-1, with 7 bases fitting TRBD1. Germline V CDR1 and CDR2: MDHEN, SYDVKM. CDR3 length equals 14 residues. The junction had 6 bases not matched to a gene; V was cut back by 5 bases and J by 3 bases. The CDR3 loop reads CASSRTGGYTEAFF. CDR3 in DNA: TGTGCCAGCAGTAGGACAGGAGGTTACACTGAAGCTTTCTTT.

This clonotype was counted once. Since a much larger clone is just one base distant, this may be a read error. V usage is TRBV18 and J usage is TRBJ1-2; D not resolved. The germline CDR1 and CDR2 sequences are KGHSH and LQKENI. The CDR3 is made up of 12 amino acids. Deletions cut 4 bases from V and 6 bases from J, with 9 bases between. The CDR3 DNA follows: TGTGCCAGCTCACGACTAAGGGATGGCTACACCTTC. Translated: CASSRLRDGYTF.

The V call is TRBV11-1, the J call TRBJ1-1; perhaps TRBD1 as D (5 bases). The CDR3 totals 16 residues. Trimming removed 5 bases from V and 6 bases from J, with 22 bases in between. Germline V gives CDR1 SGHAT, CDR2 FQDESV (reference sequence). The CDR3 spells CASSAKFPPGTPEAFF. The CDR3 coding sequence is TGTGCCAGCAGCGCAAAATTCCCCCCGGGGACGCCTGAAGCTTTCTTT.

This chain links TRBV6-1 with TRBJ2-7; D is perhaps TRBD1 (5 bases). The CDR3 consists of 14 residues. Germline CDR1 MNHNS, CDR2 SASEGT. Trimming cost V 3 bases and J 2 bases, with 11 bases left between them. CDR3 in DNA: TGTGCCAGCAGTGACAGGGAAACTACCTACGAGCAGTACTTC. Translated, it gives CASSDRETTYEQYF.

This clonotype was observed many times. This is likely a read error, given that the CDR3 carries no conserved phenylalanine or tryptophan at its end. The DNA is left out, because the CDR3 cannot be placed on it with certainty; the CDR3 is given as TCRdb lists it. This sequence joins TRBV6-2 or TRBV6-3 and TRBJ1-5; TRBD1 is taken as the D call from the table, unchecked against the DNA. The V gene's germline CDR1 is MNHEY and CDR2 SVGEGT. The CDR3 has 13 residues if both end residues are counted. CDR3 amino acids: CASTTPPLNRVWL.

Remarks on this clonotype: One end of the junction is discordant with germline, which a read error may explain. The V call is TRBV15, the J call TRBJ1-1, with 7 bases identical to TRBD1. The CDR3 runs 16 residues. CDR1 is LNHNV and CDR2 is YYDKDF in the germline V gene (reference sequence). The CDR3 DNA sequence: TGTGCCACCACTTTCGGGACAGCGATTGGGTACACTGAAGCTTCCTTT. This translates into CATTFGTAIGYTEASF.

This clonotype was recorded many times. This rearrangement joins TRBV5-1 to TRBJ2-5; the D gene is possibly TRBD2 (6 bases). Per germline, CDR1 SGHRS and CDR2 YFSETQ. Trimming removed 2 bases at V and 3 bases at J, with 8 bases between. The CDR3 consists of 13 residues. The CDR3 DNA reads as TGCGCCAGCAGCTTATGGGGGGAAGAGACCCAGTACTTC. This gives the protein CASSLWGEETQYF.

This clonotype appeared many times. CDR3 in DNA: TGTGCCAGCAGTTACGTCCGACGCTTGTCGGGGGGATCACCCCTCCACTTT. Its translation is CASSYVRRLSGGSPLHF. The rearrangement links TRBV27 to TRBJ1-6, with D maybe TRBD1 (5 bases). V shed 4 bases and J shed 10 bases, with 23 bases lying between them. Germline CDR1 is MNHEY and CDR2 is SMNVEV (reference sequence). The length of the CDR3 is 17 residues.

To note about this clonotype: A much more abundant neighbour one base away suggests this may be a read error. No conserved phenylalanine or tryptophan is present at the end of the CDR3, so a read error is the likely explanation. The chain is built from TRBV7-9 and TRBJ1-6; 7 nucleotides align to TRBD1. The V gene's germline CDR1 is SEHNR and CDR2 FQNEAQ (reference sequence). The CDR3 totals 14 residues. Trimming took 7 bases from V and 7 from J; bases not matched to a gene: 7. CDR3: CASNSGGYNSPLHV. CDR3 nucleotide sequence: TGTGCCAGCAATTCAGGGGGGTACAATTCACCCCTCCACGTT.

This clonotype was detected many times. This CDR3 reads CASSLDAGWDTEAFF. CDR3 DNA sequence: TGTGCCAGCAGCTTAGATGCAGGGTGGGACACTGAAGCTTTCTTT. V is TRBV11-2 and J is TRBJ1-1, with D possibly matching TRBD1 (5 bases). This CDR3 has 15 residues. Germline CDR1 reads SGHAT; CDR2 reads FQNNGV. Trimming removed 0 bases from V and 3 bases from J, with 11 bases in between. Combining the CDR3 with reference TRBV11-2 and TRBJ1-1 gives the whole variable domain EAGVAQSPRYKIIEKRQSVAFWCNPISGHATLYWYQQILGQGPKLLIQFQNNGVVDDSQLPKDRFSAERLKGVDSTLKIQPAKLEDSAVYLCASSLDAGWDTEAFFGQGTRLTVV.

This clonotype was counted at least ten times. This chain links TRBV6-7 with TRBJ2-6, with 12 bases fitting TRBD1. TRBV6-7 is flagged as an ORF with uncertain function. Germline trimming cut 0 bases from V and 1 base from J; bases unmatched to any gene: 10. The CDR3 is made up of 21 amino acids. This chain's CDR3 is CASSYSPTPGQGASGANVLTF. Here the CDR3 DNA reads TGTGCCAGCAGTTACTCGCCAACACCGGGACAGGGGGCATCTGGGGCCAACGTCCTGACTTTC.

This clonotype is a singleton in its sample. The J gene is TRBJ1-1, the V gene TRBV10-3; D gene unclear. The CDR3 loop spans 14 amino acids. CDR1 and CDR2 (germline): ENHRY, SYGVKD. The V end lost 2 bases, the J end lost 0 bases, and 7 bases lay between the germline ends. The DNA for the CDR3 is TGTGCCATCAGTGAGGGGTCCATGAACACTGAAGCTTTCTTT. Protein sequence: CAISEGSMNTEAFF.

Ten or more counts support this clonotype. The gene calls are TRBV27 and TRBJ2-2; D not certain. Trimming took off 4 bases at V and 8 bases at J, with 17 bases between the two ends. The CDR3 length is 15 residues. The germline V gene encodes CDR1 MNHEY and CDR2 SMNVEV (reference sequence). The chain's CDR3 is CASSSPRRPWGELFF. In DNA, the CDR3 is TGTGCCAGCAGTTCCCCGCGCCGTCCGTGGGGGGAGCTGTTTTTT.

This clonotype was seen at least ten times. The chain joins TRBV20-1 to TRBJ1-2; D is unresolved. The CDR3 is 11 amino acids. Looked up from germline, CDR1 is DFQATT and CDR2 is SNEGSKA (reference sequence). Trimming left V 3 bases short and J 6 bases short, with 8 bases between. The CDR3 DNA follows: TGCAGTGCTAGCGACGGTGATGGCTACACCTTC. It yields the protein CSASDGDGYTF.

This clonotype occurred many times. The rearrangement uses TRBV20-1 and TRBJ1-2, with unresolved D. V was cut by 1 base and J by 3 bases, with 12 bases left in between. The CDR3 contains 14 residues. The germline gives CDR1 DFQATT, CDR2 SNEGSKA (reference sequence). The CDR3 DNA reads TGCAGTGCTAGAGCCCCGCCGGGATACTATGGCTACACCTTC. Its protein is CSARAPPGYYGYTF.

In its sample, this clonotype was seen many times. The rearrangement joins TRBV7-2 to TRBJ2-7; TRBD1 might be the D (5 bases). Germline CDR1 is SGHTA and CDR2 is FQGNSA. V shed 3 bases and J shed 2 bases, with 14 bases lying between them. CDR3 length: 15 amino acids. CDR3 protein: CASSLVWTPTYEQYF. CDR3 DNA: TGTGCCAGCAGCTTGGTCTGGACACCTACCTACGAGCAGTACTTC. Together with reference TRBV7-2 and TRBJ2-7, the CDR3 gives the full variable domain: GAGVSQSPSNKVTEKGKDVELRCDPISGHTALYWYRQSLGQGLEFLIYFQGNSAPDKSGLPSDRFSAERTGGSVSTLTIQRTQQEDSAVYLCASSLVWTPTYEQYFGPGTRLTVT.

This clonotype has at least ten counts. The V and J genes are TRBV27 and TRBJ2-7; no definite D call. This CDR3 is built from 14 residues. The V end was cut by 0 bases, the J end by 1 base, with 7 bases between. Per the germline V gene, CDR1 is MNHEY and CDR2 is SMNVEV (reference sequence). CDR3 nucleotides: TGTGCCAGCAGTTTATCGTTAGGGTCCTACGAGCAGTACTTC. Encoded protein: CASSLSLGSYEQYF.

This clonotype was observed many times. The gene calls are TRBV12-3 or TRBV12-4 and TRBJ1-2, with D perhaps TRBD1 (5 bases). The CDR3 runs 15 residues. V was trimmed by 6 bases and J by 5 bases, leaving 19 bases between them. This CDR3 is CASRDDRGSGYGYTF. In DNA form, the CDR3 reads TGTGCCAGCAGAGACGATAGGGGATCCGGGTATGGCTACACCTTC.

Ten or more counts support this clonotype. V gene TRBV19 combines with J gene TRBJ1-5; tentatively, D is TRBD1 (6 bases). The CDR3 totals 14 residues. The germline V gene encodes CDR1 LNHDA and CDR2 SQIVND (reference sequence). V lost 8 bases, J lost 1 base, and 12 bases lay in between. The CDR3 spells CASALGASNQPQHF. Written as DNA, the CDR3 is TGTGCCAGTGCCCTGGGGGCGAGCAATCAGCCCCAGCATTTT.